These T cell receptor beta chains were read from a single sample in a study of T cell responses to AZD1222 COVID-19 vaccine. The protocol was immunoSEQ multiplex PCR, while the TCRdb copy is restricted to in-frame clones and leaves out a portion. Found here are 160,000 or so clones, about 85% of them singletons; the top ten hold roughly 6.9%. This specimen consisted of peripheral blood, obtained after recovery from COVID-19. The receptors were sampled from an adult who had recovered from COVID-19. The CDR3 runs from the conserved cysteine through the conserved F or W. A D gene is named only where the DNA matches it firmly. The size of a clone is reported for some rows only, either as once, few or many, or as a class for expanded clones.

D	size	J	V	DNA	CDR3
TRBD1	-	TRBJ2-7	TRBV6-2/TRBV6-3	TGTGCCAGCAGTTACAGAATACGTGGCAGGGGGCCCAGCGAGCAGTACTTC	CASSYRIRGRGPSEQYF
TRBD1	-	TRBJ1-2	TRBV6-6	TGTGCCAGCAGTCACGAGGGGACAGGGGATTTATTGCGTGGCTACACCTTC	CASSHEGTGDLLRGYTF
-	many	TRBJ2-7	TRBV7-9	TGTGCCAGCAGCCCTAAGGGTCCCTACGAGCAGTACTTC	CASSPKGPYEQYF
TRBD1	-	TRBJ1-6	TRBV2	TGTGCCAGCAGTGGTCGGACAGGAATTTCACCCCTCCACTTT	CASSGRTGISPLHF
-	-	TRBJ2-3	TRBV27	TGTGCCAGCAGTTGGCGGAGCACAGATACGCAGTATTTT	CASSWRSTDTQYF
TRBD2	-	TRBJ2-5	TRBV14	TGTGCCAGCAGCCTGACTAGCGGGGGAACCGGCGGAGAGACCCAGTACTTC	CASSLTSGGTGGETQYF
TRBD1	-	TRBJ2-5	TRBV3-1/TRBV3-2	TGTGCCAGCAGCCAAGATCTAGGAAGGTCAGGGGGTTTACAAGAGACCCAGTACTTC	CASSQDLGRSGGLQETQYF
-	-	TRBJ2-3	TRBV18	TGTGCCAGCTCTCCAGGTAGAGATACGCAGTATTTT	CASSPGRDTQYF
-	few	TRBJ2-1	TRBV3-1/TRBV3-2	TGTGCCAGCAGCCATGACGGTCGTAATGAGCAGTTCTTC	CASSHDGRNEQFF
-	once	TRBJ2-1	TRBV2	TGTGCCAGCAGTGATGGAGGGAATCTCAATGAGCAGTTCTTC	CASSDGGNLNEQFF
-	-	TRBJ2-2	TRBV2	TGTGCCAGCAGGCCGGCACCCGCGAACACCGGGGAGCTGTTTTTT	CASRPAPANTGELFF
-	-	TRBJ1-3	TRBV5-1	TGCGCCAGCAGTGCCTCGACAGCTGGAAACACCATATATTTT	CASSASTAGNTIYF
-	-	TRBJ1-1	TRBV28	TGTGCCAGCGGGCCCGGGCCCAACACTGAAGCTTTCTTT	CASGPGPNTEAFF
TRBD1	-	TRBJ1-4	TRBV6-2/TRBV6-3	TGTGCCAGCAGTTACTTGGACAGGGTTGAAAAACTGTTTTTT	CASSYLDRVEKLFF
-	-	TRBJ1-3	TRBV1	TGCACCAGCAGCCAAGATCCCAGGGTCTCTACCATATATTTT	CTSSQDPRVSTIYF
-	-	TRBJ1-1	TRBV29-1	TGCAGCGTTGAAGAATATGGGTTGGGCACTGAAGCTTTCTTT	CSVEEYGLGTEAFF
-	-	TRBJ1-2	TRBV28	TGTGCCAGCAGTTCCCATGACATGTCCTACACCTTC	CASSSHDMSYTF
TRBD2	-	TRBJ2-1	TRBV19	TGTGCCAGTAGGCCGGGACTAGCGACCTACAATGAGCAGTTCTTC	CASRPGLATYNEQFF
-	-	TRBJ2-5	TRBV5-1	TGCGCCAGCAGTCCGGTGGGGGTAAGGGAGACCCAGTACTTC	CASSPVGVRETQYF
-	-	TRBJ2-3	TRBV7-9	TGTGCCAGCAGCCCCCATGCCGGGGTAGGCACAGATACGCAGTATTTT	CASSPHAGVGTDTQYF
-	-	TRBJ2-2	TRBV2	TGTGCCAGCAGCCGGGTCACCGGGGAGCTGTTTTTT	CASSRVTGELFF
-	-	TRBJ1-1	TRBV6-4	TGTGCCAGCAGTGACGGCAACAGGGCGGGTGAAGCTTTCTTT	CASSDGNRAGEAFF
-	-	TRBJ2-3	TRBV24-1	TGTGCCACCAGTGATCCCTCGCCTAGCACAGATACGCAGTATTTT	CATSDPSPSTDTQYF
TRBD2	few	TRBJ2-7	TRBV4-2	TGTGCCAGCAGCCAAGGACTAGCGGACTCCTACGAGCAGTACTTC	CASSQGLADSYEQYF
-	-	TRBJ1-1	TRBV6-5	TGTGCCAGCAGTTACAAGTTCGGGGAAGCTTTCTTT	CASSYKFGEAFF
TRBD1	-	TRBJ1-3	TRBV18	TGTGCCAGCTCACTGGACAGGAGCTCTGGAAACACCATATATTTT	CASSLDRSSGNTIYF
-	few	TRBJ1-1	TRBV7-9	TGTGCCAGCAGCTTAGCCCCACAGGGACTGAACACTGAAGCTTTCTTT	CASSLAPQGLNTEAFF
-	-	TRBJ1-4	TRBV19	TGTGCCAGTAGTATTCGGGTACAAAATGAAAAACTGTTTTTT	CASSIRVQNEKLFF
-	-	TRBJ1-3	TRBV19	TGTGCCAGTAGTATAGCCTCGCGACCCGACGGAAACACCATATATTTT	CASSIASRPDGNTIYF
-	-	TRBJ1-1	TRBV6-6	TGTGCCAGCAGTTACCCCACGGGGGAAGATGAAGCTTTCTTT	CASSYPTGEDEAFF
TRBD1	-	TRBJ2-3	TRBV2	TGTGCCAAGGGGGCCACAGATACGCAGTATTTT	CAKGATDTQYF
-	-	TRBJ2-2	TRBV28	TGTGCCAGCAGTTTGCCACTACTCACCGGGGAGCTGTTTTTT	CASSLPLLTGELFF
-	-	TRBJ1-1	TRBV18	TGTGCCAGCTCACCACTAGGGATGGTGAACACTGAAGCTTTCTTT	CASSPLGMVNTEAFF
-	-	TRBJ1-2	TRBV11-2	TGTGCCAGCAGCCCCTCGACAAGGGAGGGCTATGGCTACACCTTC	CASSPSTREGYGYTF
TRBD1	-	TRBJ2-3	TRBV7-9	TGTGCCAGCAGCACCGGGACAGGGGGGACAGATACGCAGTATTTT	CASSTGTGGTDTQYF
TRBD1	-	TRBJ2-2	TRBV6-1	TGTGCCAGCAGTGTAGACAGGGCAGCGGTCACCGGGGAGCTGTTTTTT	CASSVDRAAVTGELFF
-	-	TRBJ1-2	TRBV2	TGTGCCAGCAGTGAAGACAGCAGGAAAGTTAGCTATGGCTACACCTTC	CASSEDSRKVSYGYTF
TRBD1	-	TRBJ2-7	TRBV5-4	TGTGCCAGCAGCCGGGACAGATCAGACGAGCAGTACTTC	CASSRDRSDEQYF
-	-	TRBJ1-3	TRBV24-1	TGTGCCACCAGTGATTCCAGGGAACCAAACGCTGGAAACACCATATATTTT	CATSDSREPNAGNTIYF
-	-	TRBJ2-5	TRBV29-1	TGCAGCGCTATGAAGGGCTCACAAGAGACCCAGTACTTC	CSAMKGSQETQYF